Shown below are 15 T cell receptor beta chains from a single sample sequenced in a study of blood T cell repertoires in COVID-19. Measured with immunoSEQ multiplex PCR; TCRdb has only the in-frame clones, and not every one. The table shows about 74,000 clones, with roughly 83% occurring only once. Sequencing was carried out using peripheral blood. These receptors all come from a man aged 50 to 59 with active COVID-19.

The chain is built from TRBV7-8 and TRBJ2-1; 15 bases are shared with TRBD2. This CDR3 spans 17 amino acids. The V gene's germline CDR1 is SGHVS and CDR2 FQNEAQ. Trimming removed 4 bases from V and 3 bases from J; junction bases left unmatched: 4. Written as DNA, the CDR3 is TGTGCCAGCAGCTCGGGACTAGCGGGGGGCTTCTACAATGAGCAGTTCTTC. Translation gives CASSSGLAGGFYNEQFF.

J is TRBJ2-3 and V is TRBV2; 7 bases map to TRBD2. This CDR3 region has 15 residues. Germline CDR1 reads SNHLY; CDR2 reads FYNNEI. V dropped 6 bases and J dropped 2; count of bases not matched to a gene: 8. CDR3 sequence (DNA): TGTGCCAGCAGCCGAGGGAGGGATGCCACAGATACGCAGTATTTT. Protein product: CASSRGRDATDTQYF.

This sequence joins TRBV27 and TRBJ2-5; tentatively, D is TRBD1 (5 bases). The CDR3 loop spans 14 amino acids. Trimming shortened V by 3 bases and J by 4 bases, and 12 bases separated the two germline ends. Germline V lookup: CDR1 MNHEY, CDR2 SMNVEV (reference sequence). In DNA form, the CDR3 reads TGTGCCAGCAGTTTCCGGCAGGGTAGAGAGACCCAGTACTTC. This encodes CASSFRQGRETQYF.

J is TRBJ1-2 and V is TRBV5-8, with D maybe TRBD1 (5 bases). This CDR3 is 13 amino acids long. Germline V lookup: CDR1 SGHTS, CDR2 YDEGEE. Trimming shortened V by 4 bases and J by 4 bases, and 11 bases separated the two germline ends. The CDR3 is CASSHGHFYGYTF. CDR3 DNA sequence: TGTGCCAGCAGCCATGGACACTTCTATGGCTACACCTTC.

CDR3 amino acids: CASSPYLVQANTGELFF. DNA for the CDR3: TGTGCCAGCTCACCATACTTGGTACAGGCAAACACCGGGGAGCTGTTTTTT. The chain has TRBV18 and TRBJ2-2; weak D call: TRBD1 (5 bases). V dropped 2 bases and J dropped 2 bases, with 15 bases sitting between them. Germline V gene lookup returns CDR1 KGHSH and CDR2 LQKENI. The CDR3 contains 17 residues.

This chain connects TRBV19 to TRBJ1-2, with D tentatively TRBD1 (5 bases). The CDR3 covers 15 residues. Germline V gene data show CDR1 as LNHDA and CDR2 as SQIVND (reference sequence). Trimming left V 5 bases short and J 7 bases short, with 20 bases between. CDR3 nucleotides: TGTGCCAGTAGTCCGACCGGGAGAGGGGCGCGTGGCTACACCTTC. Encoded protein: CASSPTGRGARGYTF.

V usage is TRBV5-5 and J usage is TRBJ1-4; 8 bases align to TRBD1. The CDR3 loop spans 12 amino acids. The germline V gene encodes CDR1 SGHKS and CDR2 YYEKEE (reference sequence). V lost 0 bases, J lost 17 bases, and 6 bases stayed unmatched. In DNA, the CDR3 is TGTGCCAGCAGCTTGGACGACAGGGGAAGATTTTTT. Its translation is CASSLDDRGRFF.

CDR3 coding DNA: TGCGCCAGCGGAGGAGGTTCCCACACCGGGGAGCTGTTTTTT. It is translated as CASGGGSHTGELFF. The chain couples TRBV5-1 to TRBJ2-2; tentatively, D is TRBD2 (5 bases). The length of the CDR3 is 14 residues. With 7 bases removed from V and 3 bases from J, the gap between germline ends came to 13 bases. From germline, CDR1 is SGHRS and CDR2 YFSETQ.

V and J are TRBV19 and TRBJ1-5; D perhaps matches TRBD1 (5 bases). Trimming stripped 5 bases from V and 4 bases from J, with 9 bases between. Germline CDR1 LNHDA, CDR2 SQIVND (reference sequence). This CDR3 has 13 residues. The CDR3 DNA reads as TGTGCCAGTAGTGCCCAGGGAAATCAGCCCCAGCATTTT. Translated, it gives CASSAQGNQPQHF.

V gene TRBV4-1 combines with J gene TRBJ2-3, with D uncertain. Trimming removed 0 bases from V and 2 bases from J, with 6 bases in between. This CDR3 spans 14 amino acids. CDR1 and CDR2 (germline): MGHRA, YSYEKL. CDR3 DNA: TGCGCCAGCAGCCAAGAACGGGTCACAGATACGCAGTATTTT. Its protein product is CASSQERVTDTQYF.

This chain links TRBV30 with TRBJ2-5, with 10 bases lining up with TRBD1. J was trimmed by 6 bases and V by 5 bases; bases with no gene match: 9. The CDR3 is 14 amino acids. The germline V gene has CDR1 GTSNPN and CDR2 SVGIG (reference sequence). In DNA form, the CDR3 reads TGTGCCTGGGACCCACGACAGGGGGCGAAGACCCAGTACTTC. This sequence encodes CAWDPRQGAKTQYF.

The chain recombines TRBV5-6 with TRBJ1-3, with D possibly TRBD1 on 5 matching bases. This CDR3 is 15 amino acids long. From germline, CDR1 is SGHDT and CDR2 YYEEEE. Trimming took off 3 bases at V and 0 bases at J, with 10 bases between the two ends. CDR3 loop: CASSWGVRSGNTIYF. CDR3 coding DNA: TGTGCCAGCAGCTGGGGGGTTCGCTCTGGAAACACCATATATTTT.

The V gene is TRBV11-3, the J gene TRBJ2-5, with TRBD2 identical over 13 bases. This CDR3 is 16 amino acids long. The germline V gene has CDR1 SGHNT and CDR2 YENEEA. With 5 bases clipped from V and 1 base from J, the junction kept 4 bases outside the gene matches. CDR3 bases: TGTGCCAGCAGCCCGGGACTAGCGGGGCCCCAAGAGACCCAGTACTTC. This translates into CASSPGLAGPQETQYF. Full variable domain (missing parts from reference TRBV11-3 and TRBJ2-5): EAGVVQSPRYKIIEKKQPVAFWCNPISGHNTLYWYLQNLGQGPELLIRYENEEAVDDSQLPKDRFSAERLKGVDSTLKIQPAELGDSAVYLCASSPGLAGPQETQYFGPGTRLLVL.

This clone occurred a few times. The chain has TRBV19 and TRBJ2-1, with TRBD2 identical over 8 bases. After removal of 5 bases from V and 1 base from J, the junction contained 4 bases not matched to a gene. The CDR3 has 15 residues. Germline V lookup: CDR1 LNHDA, CDR2 SQIVND (reference sequence). The CDR3 DNA sequence: TGTGCCAGTAGTCCCCGGGGGGGGTCCTACAATGAGCAGTTCTTC. Its translation: CASSPRGGSYNEQFF.

The V and J genes are TRBV15 and TRBJ2-5; no definite D call. The CDR3 sequence is 15 residues long. CDR1 LNHNV and CDR2 YYDKDF come from the germline V gene (reference sequence). V was cut by 1 base and J by 7 bases, with 16 bases left in between. In DNA, the CDR3 is TGTGCCACCAGCAGAGCCTCCCGACCGCCAGGGACCCAGTACTTC. This codes for CATSRASRPPGTQYF.